The 24 T cell receptor beta chains given below trace back to one sample, sequenced in a study of cytomegalovirus exposure and HLA in healthy donors. The PCR contained 60 Vbeta and 13 Jbeta primers. The data were produced by immunoSEQ multiplex PCR, yet TCRdb's version contains in-frame clones alone and is incomplete. The table has about 140,000 clones, around three quarters seen once. The sequenced sample was PBMCs. These TCRs come from a man younger than 45 in good health and CMV-seronegative.

This clone was counted a single time. The rearrangement joins TRBV4-1 to TRBJ1-2; tentatively, D is TRBD1 (6 bases). The CDR3 contains 17 residues. CDR1 is MGHRA, CDR2 YSYEKL, per germline. V was trimmed by 0 bases and J by 3 bases, leaving 17 bases between them. The CDR3 spells CASSQDAGQTFDYGYTF. The CDR3 nucleotides read TGCGCCAGCAGCCAAGATGCCGGACAGACATTTGACTATGGCTACACCTTC.

This clone has only a few counts. The V and J genes are TRBV10-3 and TRBJ2-7; D unclear. The V gene's germline CDR1 is ENHRY and CDR2 SYGVKD. Trimming left V 5 bases short and J 4 bases short, with 12 bases between. There are 13 residues in the CDR3. CDR3 sequence reads: CAISYDTRYEQYF. CDR3 DNA sequence: TGTGCCATCAGTTATGACACGAGATACGAGCAGTACTTC.

The chain couples TRBV27 to TRBJ1-4; no clear D. CDR3 length equals 13 residues. Trimming took 3 bases from V and 8 from J, leaving 10 bases between them. Germline V gene data show CDR1 as MNHEY and CDR2 as SMNVEV (reference sequence). This CDR3 is CASSFLPGEKLFF. In nucleotides, the CDR3 is TGTGCCAGCAGTTTTCTTCCCGGGGAAAAACTGTTTTTT.

This clone has a handful of counts. The chain is built from TRBV2 and TRBJ1-2; D may be TRBD1 (6 bases). The ends were cut back, 4 bases at V and 0 bases at J, with 12 bases in the middle. The CDR3 has 15 amino acids. From germline, CDR1 is SNHLY and CDR2 FYNNEI. CDR3 nucleotide sequence: TGTGCCAGCAGTGGAACGGGGGGCCCTAACTATGGCTACACCTTC. The encoded protein is CASSGTGGPNYGYTF.

The chain is built from TRBV30 and TRBJ1-5; 7 bases line up with TRBD1. This CDR3 is built from 15 residues. V lost 2 bases, J lost 8 bases, and 12 bases stayed unmatched. The V gene's germline CDR1 is GTSNPN and CDR2 SVGIG (reference sequence). Written as DNA, the CDR3 is TGTGCCTGGAGTCAAAAAGGGGGCCCTCCGGAGCCCCAGCATTTT. Residues: CAWSQKGGPPEPQHF. The variable domain in full, with the rest retrieved from reference TRBV30 and TRBJ1-5, is SQTIHQWPATLVQPVGSPLSLECTVEGTSNPNLYWYRQAAGRGLQLLFYSVGIGQISSEVPQNLSASRPQDRQFILSSKKLLLSDSGFYLCAWSQKGGPPEPQHFGDGTRLSIL.

This clone was counted between two and nine times. The J gene is TRBJ2-7, the V gene TRBV4-1; D possibly corresponds to TRBD2 (6 bases). CDR1 and CDR2 from the germline V gene are MGHRA and YSYEKL. This CDR3 region has 15 residues. V was cut by 4 bases and J by 7 bases, with 20 bases left in between. The CDR3 DNA is TGCGCCAGCAGCCCAAGGGGCAGGGAGGTGTGGGAGCAGTACTTC. Its protein is CASSPRGREVWEQYF.

The V and J genes are TRBV6-5 and TRBJ1-5; D possibly corresponds to TRBD1 (5 bases). Trimming took 5 bases from V and 6 from J, leaving 11 bases between them. CDR3 length: 13 amino acids. Germline loops: CDR1 MNHEY, CDR2 SVGAGI. CDR3 nucleotides: TGTGCCAGCAGTCTCAGGGATCGTCAGCCCCAGCATTTT. Its protein is CASSLRDRQPQHF.

V usage is TRBV7-9 and J usage is TRBJ2-5; D uncertain. Trimming removed 5 bases at V and 4 bases at J, with 11 bases between. Germline V gene data show CDR1 as SEHNR and CDR2 as FQNEAQ (reference sequence). The CDR3 spans 13 residues. CDR3 loop: CASSDLWAETQYF. For the CDR3, the DNA is TGTGCCAGCAGCGACCTCTGGGCAGAGACCCAGTACTTC.

This clone is a singleton in its sample. The chain employs TRBV2 and TRBJ2-5; D remains ambiguous. Germline V gives CDR1 SNHLY, CDR2 FYNNEI. This CDR3 has 14 amino acids. The V end lost 7 bases, the J end lost 5 bases, and 17 bases lay between the germline ends. The CDR3 sequence: CASTRFEDLETQYF. CDR3 DNA sequence: TGTGCCAGCACCCGATTTGAGGATCTCGAGACCCAGTACTTC.

This clone turned up a few times. The chain recombines TRBV28 with TRBJ1-1, with D possibly TRBD1 on 5 matching bases. The CDR3 contains 15 residues. The V gene lost 7 bases and the J gene lost 5 bases, with 20 bases spanning the gap. Germline V gives CDR1 MDHEN, CDR2 SYDVKM. This CDR3 is CASTQSIQVPTEAFF. The CDR3 DNA follows: TGTGCCAGCACCCAGTCCATACAGGTACCTACTGAAGCTTTCTTT.

This chain links TRBV11-2 with TRBJ2-1; 13 bases agree with TRBD2. Unmatched junction bases numbered 0, after V lost 3 bases and J lost 4 bases. Per germline, CDR1 SGHAT and CDR2 FQNNGV. The CDR3 spans 15 residues. Written as DNA, the CDR3 is TGTGCCAGCAGCTTGGGACTAGCGGGGTACAATGAGCAGTTCTTC. This translates into CASSLGLAGYNEQFF.

The CDR3 DNA sequence: TGTGCCAGCAGTTGGTCGGACAGCTACAATGAGCAGTTCTTC. The encoded protein is CASSWSDSYNEQFF. V and J are TRBV6-5 and TRBJ2-1, with a possible D match to TRBD1 (6 bases). Germline values: CDR1 MNHEY, CDR2 SVGAGI. The V end was cut by 4 bases, the J end by 3 bases, with 10 bases between. CDR3 size: 14 residues.

The gene calls are TRBV29-1 and TRBJ1-5; tentative D call: TRBD1 (6 bases). The V and J ends lost 3 bases and 4 bases respectively, with 16 bases between them. Germline V lookup: CDR1 SQVTM, CDR2 ANQGSEA. This CDR3 is built from 15 residues. CDR3 nucleotides: TGCAGCGTTGACACAGGGTGGAACAAGAATCAGCCCCAGCATTTT. It yields the protein CSVDTGWNKNQPQHF. The full variable domain, its missing parts supplied by reference TRBV29-1 and TRBJ1-5, is SAVISQKPSRDICQRGTSLTIQCQVDSQVTMMFWYRQQPGQSLTLIATANQGSEATYESGFVIDKFPISRPNLTFSTLTVSNMSPEDSSIYLCSVDTGWNKNQPQHFGDGTRLSIL.

The chain couples TRBV5-1 to TRBJ2-5, with TRBD1 as a possible D gene (8 bases). Deletions cut 0 bases from V and 5 bases from J, with 17 bases between. Germline CDR1 and CDR2: SGHRS and YFSETQ. The CDR3 length is 16 residues. The CDR3 reads CASSLAVTGEGETQYF. As DNA, the CDR3 is TGCGCCAGCAGCTTGGCCGTGACAGGGGAGGGTGAGACCCAGTACTTC.

The rearrangement uses TRBV2 and TRBJ1-5; the D gene is possibly TRBD1 (5 bases). The CDR3 runs to 13 residues. The V and J ends lost 6 bases and 7 bases respectively, with 13 bases between them. Germline assignment: CDR1 SNHLY and CDR2 FYNNEI. Here the CDR3 reads CASRGPAGQPQHF. The CDR3 nucleotides are TGTGCCAGCAGGGGACCAGCGGGCCAGCCCCAGCATTTT.

The chain employs TRBV7-9 and TRBJ1-2, with D hard to call. The V end lost 3 bases, the J end lost 0 bases, and 11 bases lay between the germline ends. Germline CDR1 reads SEHNR; CDR2 reads FQNEAQ (reference sequence). The CDR3 has 15 residues. The CDR3 coding sequence is TGTGCCAGCAGCTTTCCCGGGTCCTCTAACTATGGCTACACCTTC. The encoded protein is CASSFPGSSNYGYTF.

The V call is TRBV29-1, the J call TRBJ2-1; 11 positions match TRBD2. The CDR3 length is 17 residues. CDR1 is SQVTM, CDR2 ANQGSEA, per germline. J was trimmed by 6 bases and V by 0 bases; bases with no gene match: 10. The CDR3 DNA follows: TGCAGCGTTGAAGAGCAAATACAGGGACTAGCGGCCAATGAGCAGTTCTTC. Translation gives CSVEEQIQGLAANEQFF.

CDR3 sequence reads: CASSRDSHYGYTF. The CDR3 nucleotides read TGTGCCAGCAGTAGGGACAGTCACTATGGCTACACCTTC. This chain links TRBV6-5 with TRBJ1-2; TRBD1 matches at 7 bases. This CDR3 spans 13 amino acids. The junction had 3 bases not matched to a gene; V was cut back by 5 bases and J by 3 bases. Germline CDR1 MNHEY, CDR2 SVGAGI.

The CDR3 coding sequence is TGTGCCAGCAGTTATGAGGGTGAGCAGTTCTTC. This translates into CASSYEGEQFF. J is TRBJ2-1 and V is TRBV6-5; D possibly corresponds to TRBD2 (5 bases). The V end was cut by 3 bases, the J end by 9 bases, with 6 bases between. CDR1 is MNHEY, CDR2 SVGAGI, per germline. The CDR3 length is 11 residues.

The chain combines TRBV5-6 with TRBJ2-1; no clear D. The V end lost 1 base, the J end lost 0 bases, and 8 bases lay between the germline ends. CDR3 length equals 15 residues. From germline, CDR1 is SGHDT and CDR2 YYEEEE. The CDR3 sequence is CASSLYSSSYNEQFF. CDR3 DNA sequence: TGTGCCAGCAGCTTGTATTCGAGCTCCTACAATGAGCAGTTCTTC. The full variable domain, in which reference TRBV5-6 and TRBJ2-1 provide the parts outside the CDR3, is DAGVTQSPTHLIKTRGQQVTLRCSPKSGHDTVSWYQQALGQGPQFIFQYYEEEERQRGNFPDRFSGHQFPNYSSELNVNALLLGDSALYLCASSLYSSSYNEQFFGPGTRLTVL.

This clone was seen only once. V gene TRBV2 combines with J gene TRBJ1-1; D gene ambiguous. The CDR3 is 13 amino acids. Between the trimmed V and J ends, which lost 3 bases and 4 bases, there was a span of 9 bases. Germline loops: CDR1 SNHLY, CDR2 FYNNEI. Here the CDR3 DNA reads TGTGCCAGCAGTGAGAGTCTCGGCACTGAAGCTTTCTTT. Its protein product is CASSESLGTEAFF.

The V and J genes are TRBV6-5 and TRBJ1-2, with 9 bases lining up with TRBD1. CDR1 and CDR2 from the germline V gene are MNHEY and SVGAGI. CDR3 length: 14 residues. The J segment lost 2 bases and the V segment lost 2 bases, leaving 0 bases of the junction unmatched. CDR3 bases: TGTGCCAGCAGTTACGGGACAGGGAACTATGGCTACACCTTC. Amino acid sequence: CASSYGTGNYGYTF.

V gene TRBV5-1 combines with J gene TRBJ1-6; 8 bases are shared with TRBD1. The CDR3 totals 16 residues. Unmatched junction bases numbered 5, after V lost 4 bases and J lost 2 bases. Germline V gives CDR1 SGHRS, CDR2 YFSETQ. CDR3 in DNA: TGCGCCAGCAGCATGACAGGGGTGCCCTATAATTCACCCCTCCACTTT. Its protein product is CASSMTGVPYNSPLHF.

This clone has only a few counts. The chain uses TRBV11-2 and TRBJ1-2, with TRBD1 as a possible D gene (5 bases). The CDR3 has 13 amino acids. CDR1 SGHAT and CDR2 FQNNGV come from the germline V gene. The V gene lost 5 bases and the J gene lost 2 bases, with 9 bases spanning the gap. Here the CDR3 reads CASSPDINYGYTF. CDR3 coding DNA: TGTGCCAGCAGCCCGGACATCAACTATGGCTACACCTTC.